Following are 23 T cell receptor beta chains from one sample sequenced in a study of blood T cells in healthy people across ages. With a J-beta primer mix and a sample-barcoded 5' primer, a second PCR ran about 6 to 11 cycles. TCRdb ran MiXCR on the 5' RACE reads and lists one entry per CDR3 protein. The repertoire holds around 800,000 distinct CDR3 sequences, with approximately 67% as singletons. Sample: blood. Source of these receptors: a man aged 30 to 45 in good health.

The V call is TRBV7-8, the J call TRBJ2-7; 7 nucleotides match TRBD1. CDR1 and CDR2 (germline): SGHVS, FQNEAQ. J lost 0 bases, V lost 1 base, and 9 bases had no gene match. CDR3 length: 17 amino acids. The CDR3 loop reads CASSLELDRVPSYEQYF. DNA of the CDR3: TGTGCCAGCAGCTTAGAGCTAGACAGGGTTCCCTCCTACGAGCAGTACTTC.

This chain links TRBV9 with TRBJ1-4, with a possible D match to TRBD1 (6 bases). V was clipped by 2 bases and J by 7 bases, with 12 bases between them. Germline V CDR1 and CDR2: SGDLS, YYNGEE. CDR3 length equals 14 residues. CDR3 residues: CASSVGHLGEKLFF. The CDR3 coding sequence is TGTGCCAGCAGCGTGGGACACCTCGGTGAAAAACTGTTTTTT.

The J gene is TRBJ2-7, the V gene TRBV7-2; D is unclear. Per germline, CDR1 SGHTA and CDR2 FQGNSA. Trimming removed 0 bases at V and 2 bases at J, with 17 bases between. This CDR3 region has 17 residues. In DNA, the CDR3 is TGTGCCAGCAGCTTAGCCACGGATTGGTACAGAGCCTACGAGCAGTACTTC. This gives the protein CASSLATDWYRAYEQYF.

The rearrangement joins TRBV27 to TRBJ2-3; 8 bases align to TRBD2. CDR1 and CDR2 from the germline V gene are MNHEY and SMNVEV (reference sequence). The V gene end was trimmed by 3 bases and the J gene end by 0 bases; junction bases not matched to a gene: 20. The CDR3 is 21 residues long. CDR3: CASSLGYGGGNTDLSTDTQYF. The CDR3 DNA reads as TGTGCCAGCAGTTTGGGGTACGGGGGGGGCAACACAGACCTTAGCACAGATACGCAGTATTTT.

This clonotype has only a few counts. The genes are TRBV27 and TRBJ2-4; either TRBD1 or TRBD2 may supply D (5 bases each). The DNA end lines up better with TRBJ2-7; the J call may be wrong. Germline V gives CDR1 MNHEY, CDR2 SMNVEV (reference sequence). The CDR3 has 13 residues. In DNA form, the CDR3 reads TGTGCCAGCAGTTTAGGACGGGGACGCGAGCAGTACTTC. Translated: CASSLGRGREQYF.

The rearrangement joins TRBV7-2 to TRBJ2-1; TRBD2 is a possible D gene (6 bases). CDR1 is SGHTA and CDR2 is FQGNSA in the germline V gene. The length of the CDR3 is 14 residues. V gave up 6 bases and J gave up 1 base, with 10 bases separating them. The CDR3, as DNA: TGTGCCAGCAGACCCGGGGGTTCCTACAATGAGCAGTTCTTC. Translated: CASRPGGSYNEQFF.

The rearrangement uses TRBV4-3 and TRBJ2-1; TRBD2 aligns across 11 bases. The CDR3 loop spans 15 amino acids. Losses at the gene ends were 5 bases for V and 6 bases for J; bases not matched to a gene: 6. Per germline, CDR1 LGHNA and CDR2 YSLEER. CDR3 residues: CASSSHGTSGNEQFF. The CDR3 coding sequence is TGCGCCAGCAGCAGTCATGGGACTAGCGGCAATGAGCAGTTCTTC.

This clonotype was observed a single time. This chain connects TRBV29-1 to TRBJ2-3, with 9 bases fitting TRBD2. From germline, CDR1 is SQVTM and CDR2 ANQGSEA. V dropped 3 bases and J dropped 2; count of bases not matched to a gene: 3. The CDR3 extends over 14 amino acids. The CDR3 loop reads CSVDSGGLTDTQYF. The CDR3 coding sequence is TGCAGCGTTGATAGCGGGGGACTCACAGATACGCAGTATTTT.

This clonotype has a single count. The rearrangement joins TRBV10-3 to TRBJ2-7; D tentatively reads TRBD1 or TRBD2 (7 bases each). V was shortened by 7 bases and J by 4 bases, with 17 bases between the two germline ends. CDR1 and CDR2 from the germline V gene are ENHRY and SYGVKD. This CDR3 has 14 amino acids. CDR3 protein: CAIKGGQGEYEQYF. Written as DNA, the CDR3 is TGTGCCATCAAGGGGGGGCAGGGGGAATACGAGCAGTACTTC.

This clonotype has more than one count but fewer than ten. The chain employs TRBV5-1 and TRBJ2-4; TRBD2 matches at 12 bases. Germline values: CDR1 SGHRS, CDR2 YFSETQ. V trimming: 0 bases; J trimming: 5 bases; junction bases outside the gene matches: 3. This CDR3 is 16 amino acids long. The CDR3 here is CASSLALAGGENIQYF. DNA for the CDR3: TGCGCCAGCAGCTTGGCGCTAGCGGGGGGGGAAAACATTCAGTACTTC.

This clonotype has a handful of counts. The CDR3 nucleotides are TGTGCCAGCAGCTTAGGCCTGCGAGGTGGAGAGCAGTACTTC. Translation: CASSLGLRGGEQYF. The rearrangement uses TRBV7-2 and TRBJ2-7; D ambiguous. The CDR3 sequence is 14 residues long. Germline CDR1 reads SGHTA; CDR2 reads FQGNSA. V lost 1 base, J lost 7 bases, and 14 bases lay in between. The full variable domain, completed using reference TRBV7-2 and TRBJ2-7, is GAGVSQSPSNKVTEKGKDVELRCDPISGHTALYWYRQSLGQGLEFLIYFQGNSAPDKSGLPSDRFSAERTGGSVSTLTIQRTQQEDSAVYLCASSLGLRGGEQYFGPGTRLTVT.

The chain carries TRBV20-1 and TRBJ2-4; no reliable D call. Judging by the DNA end, TRBJ2-7 fits better; the J call may be wrong. The length of the CDR3 is 13 residues. The germline V gene encodes CDR1 DFQATT and CDR2 SNEGSKA (reference sequence). The CDR3 DNA reads TGCAGTGCTAGAGTGGTAGGTCGGAACGAGCAGTACTTC. Residues: CSARVVGRNEQYF.

The rearrangement uses TRBV29-1 and TRBJ2-4, with 16 nucleotides matching TRBD2. The last part of the DNA fits TRBJ2-7 better; the J call may be wrong. Germline V gene lookup returns CDR1 SQVTM and CDR2 ANQGSEA. This CDR3 spans 13 amino acids. The CDR3 DNA follows: TGCAGCGTGGGGACTAGCGGGGGGGGCGAGCAGTACTTC. This translates into CSVGTSGGGEQYF.

The chain joins TRBV20-1 to TRBJ1-5; D is possibly TRBD1 (6 bases). Trimming cost V 3 bases and J 4 bases, with 16 bases left between them. The CDR3 is 15 amino acids. Germline V lookup: CDR1 DFQATT, CDR2 SNEGSKA (reference sequence). The chain's CDR3 is CSARSGHYPNQPQHF. In DNA form, the CDR3 reads TGCAGTGCTAGGTCGGGACATTACCCAAATCAGCCCCAGCATTTT.

This sequence joins TRBV7-2 and TRBJ2-5; 12 nucleotides line up with TRBD1. The CDR3 loop spans 18 amino acids. The V and J ends lost 5 bases and 5 bases, in that order; junction bases with no gene match: 15. Germline V gene lookup returns CDR1 SGHTA and CDR2 FQGNSA. CDR3 DNA sequence: TGTGCCAGCAGCGCCCGATTTAAGGGACAGGGGGCTTGGGAGACCCAGTACTTC. Translated: CASSARFKGQGAWETQYF.

The chain uses TRBV7-6 and TRBJ2-1, with 9 bases identical to TRBD2. Trimming at V came to 4 bases and at J to 4 bases, leaving 11 bases not matched to a gene. The CDR3 has 17 residues. Germline V gene data show CDR1 as SGHVS and CDR2 as FNYEAQ. CDR3 amino acids: CASSSRPIAGVYNEQFF. The CDR3 DNA sequence: TGTGCCAGCAGCTCGAGGCCAATAGCGGGGGTATACAATGAGCAGTTCTTC.

The V call is TRBV14, the J call TRBJ1-1; D gene unclear. Trimming removed 4 bases from V and 2 bases from J, with 14 bases in between. Germline lookup yields CDR1 SGHDN and CDR2 FVKESK. The CDR3 consists of 15 residues. The CDR3 here is CASSLSGRLNTEAFF. The DNA for the CDR3 is TGTGCCAGCAGCCTCTCCGGTAGATTAAACACTGAAGCTTTCTTT.

The chain carries TRBV7-8 and TRBJ1-2; D is undetermined. The CDR3 runs 17 residues. CDR1 is SGHVS, CDR2 FQNEAQ, per germline. V dropped 8 bases and J dropped 0 bases, with 22 bases sitting between them. The CDR3 nucleotides read TGTGCCAGCCATTCCCAAGGGTTACAGTTCTCTAACTATGGCTACACCTTC. Encoded protein: CASHSQGLQFSNYGYTF.

The chain recombines TRBV28 with TRBJ2-5, with TRBD1 identical over 10 bases. Unmatched junction bases numbered 13, after V lost 4 bases and J lost 11 bases. CDR1 is MDHEN and CDR2 is SYDVKM in the germline V gene. This CDR3 comprises 15 residues. CDR3 amino acids: CASSSTGTGENEQYF. The DNA for the CDR3 is TGTGCCAGCAGTTCGACCGGGACAGGGGAGAATGAGCAGTACTTC.

CDR3 sequence reads: CASSSPGGIPDTQYF. CDR3 DNA sequence: TGTGCCAGCAGCTCCCCCGGCGGGATCCCAGATACGCAGTATTTT. The chain couples TRBV7-2 to TRBJ2-3, with D perhaps TRBD2 (6 bases). V lost 4 bases and J 4 bases, leaving 15 bases between the germline ends. From germline, CDR1 is SGHTA and CDR2 FQGNSA. This CDR3 comprises 15 residues.

On this clonotype: One junction end disagrees with the germline gene, perhaps due to a read error. The chain joins TRBV12-3 or TRBV12-4 to TRBJ1-3; D gene uncertain. There are 15 residues in the CDR3. CDR3 sequence (DNA): TGTGCCGGCAGCCCCGGGGTGACGGCTGGAAACACCATATATTTT. Translation gives CAGSPGVTAGNTIYF.

This chain uses TRBV15 with TRBJ2-3; 7 nucleotides agree with TRBD1. Germline V gene data show CDR1 as LNHNV and CDR2 as YYDKDF (reference sequence). V lost 1 base and J lost 1; bases outside the gene matches: 5. CDR3 length equals 16 residues. The CDR3 reads CATSRGGTARTDTQYF. CDR3 in DNA: TGTGCCACCAGCAGAGGTGGGACAGCCCGCACAGATACGCAGTATTTT.

This clonotype has a handful of counts. The chain links TRBV7-2 to TRBJ2-7; the D gene could be TRBD1 or TRBD2 (5 bases each). CDR3 length equals 14 residues. Trimming left V 2 bases short and J 5 bases short, with 13 bases between. Looked up from germline, CDR1 is SGHTA and CDR2 is FQGNSA. As DNA, the CDR3 is TGTGCCAGCAGCTTACCCGGGACGATCAACGAGCAGTACTTC. The encoded protein is CASSLPGTINEQYF.